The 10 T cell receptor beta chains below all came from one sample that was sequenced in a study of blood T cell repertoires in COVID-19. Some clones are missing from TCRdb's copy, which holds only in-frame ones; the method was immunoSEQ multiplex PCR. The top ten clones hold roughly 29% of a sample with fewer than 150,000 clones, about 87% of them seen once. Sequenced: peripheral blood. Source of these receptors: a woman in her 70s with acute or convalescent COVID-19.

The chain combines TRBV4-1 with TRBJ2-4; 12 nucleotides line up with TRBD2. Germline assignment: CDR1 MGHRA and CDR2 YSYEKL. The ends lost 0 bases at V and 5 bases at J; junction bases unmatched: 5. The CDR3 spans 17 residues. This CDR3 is CASSQDPSGGAQNIQYF. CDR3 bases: TGCGCCAGCAGCCAAGACCCTAGCGGGGGGGCCCAAAACATTCAGTACTTC.

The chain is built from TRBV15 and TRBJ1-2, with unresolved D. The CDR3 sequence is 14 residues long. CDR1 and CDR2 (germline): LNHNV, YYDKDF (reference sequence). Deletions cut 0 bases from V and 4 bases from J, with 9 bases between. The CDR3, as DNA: TGTGCCACCAGCAGAGAGCAGGACTTCTATGGCTACACCTTC. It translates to CATSREQDFYGYTF.

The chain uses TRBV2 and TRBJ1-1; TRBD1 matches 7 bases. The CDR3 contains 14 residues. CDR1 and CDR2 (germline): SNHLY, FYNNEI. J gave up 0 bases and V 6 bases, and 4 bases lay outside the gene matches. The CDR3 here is CASRNRGMNTEAFF. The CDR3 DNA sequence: TGTGCCAGCAGAAACAGGGGTATGAACACTGAAGCTTTCTTT.

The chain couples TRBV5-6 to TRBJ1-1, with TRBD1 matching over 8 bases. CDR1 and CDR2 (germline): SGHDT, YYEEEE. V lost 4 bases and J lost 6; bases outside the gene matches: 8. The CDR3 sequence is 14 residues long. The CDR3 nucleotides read TGTGCCAGCAGCCTCCCAAGACAGGGGTCTGAAGCTTTCTTT. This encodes CASSLPRQGSEAFF.

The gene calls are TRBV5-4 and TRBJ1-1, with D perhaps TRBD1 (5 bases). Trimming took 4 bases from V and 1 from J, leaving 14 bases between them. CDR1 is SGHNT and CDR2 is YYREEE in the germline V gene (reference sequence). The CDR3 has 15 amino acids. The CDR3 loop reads CASSHPGRGNTEAFF. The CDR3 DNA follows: TGTGCCAGCAGCCACCCCGGGAGGGGGAACACTGAAGCTTTCTTT.

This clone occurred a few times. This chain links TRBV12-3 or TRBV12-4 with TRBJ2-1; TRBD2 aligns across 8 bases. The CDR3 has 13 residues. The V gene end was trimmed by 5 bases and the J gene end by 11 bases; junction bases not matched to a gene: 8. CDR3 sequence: CASSPYDSGKQFF. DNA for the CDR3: TGTGCCAGCAGTCCCTACGATAGCGGGAAGCAGTTCTTC.

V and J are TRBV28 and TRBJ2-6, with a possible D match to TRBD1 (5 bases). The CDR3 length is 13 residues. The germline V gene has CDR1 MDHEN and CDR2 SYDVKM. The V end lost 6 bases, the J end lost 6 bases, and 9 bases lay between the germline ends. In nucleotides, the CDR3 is TGTGCCAGCAGACTCGGACAGGCCAACGTCCTGACTTTC. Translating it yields CASRLGQANVLTF.

The CDR3 region is CASRQGDYGYTF. For the CDR3, the DNA is TGTGCCTCCCGGCAGGGGGACTATGGCTACACCTTC. This chain links TRBV28 with TRBJ1-2; 7 nucleotides align to TRBD1. CDR1 is MDHEN and CDR2 is SYDVKM in the germline V gene. The CDR3 has 12 residues. J lost 3 bases, V lost 11 bases, and 6 bases had no gene match.

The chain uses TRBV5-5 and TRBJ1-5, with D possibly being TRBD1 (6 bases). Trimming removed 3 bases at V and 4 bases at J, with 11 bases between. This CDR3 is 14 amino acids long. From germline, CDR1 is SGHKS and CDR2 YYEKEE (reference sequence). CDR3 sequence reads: CASSYGQPNQPQHF. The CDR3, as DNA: TGTGCCAGCAGCTACGGACAGCCGAATCAGCCCCAGCATTTT.

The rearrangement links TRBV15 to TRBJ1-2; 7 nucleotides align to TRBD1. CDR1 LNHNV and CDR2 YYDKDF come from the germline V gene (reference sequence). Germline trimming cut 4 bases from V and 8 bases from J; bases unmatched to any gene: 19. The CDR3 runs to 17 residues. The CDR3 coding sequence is TGTGCCACCAGCAACCCCGGGACAGTTCCCACAGTTTCGGGCTACACCTTC. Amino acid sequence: CATSNPGTVPTVSGYTF.